This T cell receptor (beta chain) originates from a study of technical replicates of blood from several donors. This clone was detected once. The data were produced by immunoSEQ multiplex PCR, yet TCRdb's version contains in-frame clones alone and is incomplete. The repertoire consists of over 65,000 clones, with roughly 98% occurring once and the leading ten covering roughly 0.16%. Trimming shortened V by 3 bases and J by 7 bases, and 16 bases separated the two germline ends. The CDR3 is 14 amino acids. Germline CDR1 is SGHDT and CDR2 is YYEEEE. The chain employs TRBV5-6 and TRBJ2-5, with D possibly being TRBD1 (6 bases). The clonotype was recovered from a human donor in good health. Sequences were obtained from T cells isolated from PBMCs. This CDR3 is CASSSGQPSGTQYF. CDR3 nucleotide sequence: TGTGCCAGCAGCTCCGGACAGCCCTCGGGGACCCAGTACTTC.